The next 22 T cell receptor beta chains were all read from a single sample in a study of blood T cell repertoires in COVID-19. The data were produced by immunoSEQ multiplex PCR, yet TCRdb's version contains in-frame clones alone and is incomplete. The data hold around 160,000 clones, with about 89% observed a single time. Sequencing input: peripheral blood. The receptors come from a man between 60 and 70 years old with acute or convalescent COVID-19.

J is TRBJ1-5 and V is TRBV9, with D possibly TRBD1 on 5 matching bases. This CDR3 is built from 15 residues. Trimming shortened V by 5 bases and J by 7 bases, and 19 bases separated the two germline ends. The V gene's germline CDR1 is SGDLS and CDR2 YYNGEE. CDR3 region: CASSEDGGGYQPQHF. CDR3 in DNA: TGTGCCAGCAGTGAAGATGGGGGAGGGTACCAGCCCCAGCATTTT. The entire variable domain, with the rest obtained from reference TRBV9 and TRBJ1-5, is as follows: DSGVTQTPKHLITATGQRVTLRCSPRSGDLSVYWYQQSLDQGLQFLIQYYNGEERAKGNILERFSAQQFPDLHSELNLSSLELGDSALYFCASSEDGGGYQPQHFGDGTRLSIL.

The CDR3 DNA reads as TGCGCCAGCAGCCAAGATCCGGAGGTCGGCTATGGCTACACCTTC. It specifies CASSQDPEVGYGYTF. The chain links TRBV4-1 to TRBJ1-2; D call uncertain. V was shortened by 0 bases and J by 4 bases, with 12 bases between the two germline ends. The length of the CDR3 is 15 residues. The germline CDR1 and CDR2 sequences are MGHRA and YSYEKL.

The gene calls are TRBV27 and TRBJ2-2; the D is unclear. The CDR3 is 12 amino acids. CDR1 MNHEY and CDR2 SMNVEV come from the germline V gene (reference sequence). V lost 5 bases to trimming and J lost 5 bases, with 6 bases between them. The chain's CDR3 is CASSPSTGELFF. The CDR3 DNA follows: TGTGCCAGCAGTCCCTCTACCGGGGAGCTGTTTTTT.

The genes are TRBV12-3 or TRBV12-4 and TRBJ2-1; maybe TRBD1 (7 bases). The CDR3 extends over 13 amino acids. V was clipped by 4 bases and J by 7 bases, with 11 bases between them. In DNA, the CDR3 is TGTGCCAGCAGTTCAGGGGGAGGAAATGAGCAGTTCTTC. This gives the protein CASSSGGGNEQFF.

The chain carries TRBV19 and TRBJ1-4, with 7 positions matching TRBD1. Per germline, CDR1 LNHDA and CDR2 SQIVND (reference sequence). The V gene end was trimmed by 7 bases and the J gene end by 4 bases; junction bases not matched to a gene: 9. This CDR3 has 15 amino acids. CDR3 coding DNA: TGTGCCAGTACCCTAGGACAGGCTTTTAATGAAAAACTGTTTTTT. Amino acids: CASTLGQAFNEKLFF.

This chain links TRBV27 with TRBJ1-6; 8 positions agree with TRBD1. The CDR3 covers 15 residues. Per germline, CDR1 MNHEY and CDR2 SMNVEV (reference sequence). V was clipped by 6 bases and J by 10 bases; unmatched bases: 11. CDR3 DNA: TGTGCCAGCAGGAGAGACAGGGGAGTATCGTCACCCCTCCACTTT. This codes for CASRRDRGVSSPLHF.

The chain uses TRBV5-1 and TRBJ2-1; perhaps TRBD2 as D (6 bases). Germline-derived CDR1 and CDR2 are SGHRS and YFSETQ. Trimming removed 1 base from V and 9 bases from J, with 17 bases in between. The length of the CDR3 is 15 residues. The CDR3 coding sequence is TGCGCCAGCAGCTTGATCTCTTTACGGGACTTTGAGCAGTTCTTC. This encodes CASSLISLRDFEQFF.

This chain connects TRBV19 to TRBJ2-3; 7 positions agree with TRBD2. Germline assignment: CDR1 LNHDA and CDR2 SQIVND (reference sequence). The CDR3 runs to 15 residues. Trimming cost V 3 bases and J 3 bases; bases outside gene matches: 6. As DNA, the CDR3 is TGTGCCAGTAGTATCGGTGCGGGGGATACAGATACGCAGTATTTT. The encoded protein is CASSIGAGDTDTQYF.

The V gene is TRBV7-9, the J gene TRBJ1-2; perhaps TRBD1 as D (5 bases). CDR1 SEHNR and CDR2 FQNEAQ come from the germline V gene (reference sequence). The V end lost 1 base, the J end lost 7 bases, and 10 bases lay between the germline ends. The CDR3 contains 13 residues. CDR3 residues: CASSLEGVSGYTF. CDR3 nucleotides: TGTGCCAGCAGCTTAGAAGGGGTTTCTGGCTACACCTTC.

The chain recombines TRBV5-6 with TRBJ2-2; D perhaps matches TRBD1 (5 bases). This CDR3 region has 14 residues. The germline CDR1 and CDR2 sequences are SGHDT and YYEEEE. V lost 3 bases to trimming and J lost 11 bases, with 17 bases between them. The DNA for the CDR3 is TGTGCCAGCAGCTACGGGTTCCAGGGTGTTGAGCTGTTTTTT. It is translated as CASSYGFQGVELFF.

The rearrangement uses TRBV4-3 and TRBJ1-2; TRBD1 might be the D (6 bases). In germline, CDR1 is LGHNA, CDR2 YSLEER. Trimming stripped 1 base from V and 8 bases from J, with 14 bases between. The length of the CDR3 is 14 residues. CDR3 amino acids: CASSQGITGQGYTF. The CDR3 coding sequence is TGCGCCAGCAGCCAAGGCATAACAGGGCAGGGCTACACCTTC.

J is TRBJ2-7 and V is TRBV6-6; possible D gene TRBD2, 5 bases. CDR1 MNHNY and CDR2 SVGAGI come from the germline V gene (reference sequence). The CDR3 consists of 14 residues. With 1 base removed from V and 4 bases from J, the gap between germline ends came to 11 bases. The CDR3 region is CASSYFGTGYEQYF. As DNA, the CDR3 is TGTGCCAGCAGTTACTTCGGTACGGGATACGAGCAGTACTTC.

The chain links TRBV3-1 (or the pseudogene TRBV3-2) to TRBJ1-3; TRBD1 might be the D (6 bases). The CDR3 runs 16 residues. The V gene lost 4 bases and the J gene lost 2 bases, with 15 bases spanning the gap. In germline, CDR1 is LGHDT, CDR2 YNNKEL (reference sequence). The CDR3 DNA follows: TGTGCCAGCAGCCCCGACAGGTCCTCGCCTGGAAACACCATATATTTT. Protein sequence: CASSPDRSSPGNTIYF.

The CDR3 coding sequence is TGCGCCAGCAGCCAAGGGTGGACAGGGGTTTTTCAGCCCCAGCATTTT. Translated, it gives CASSQGWTGVFQPQHF. This chain uses TRBV4-1 with TRBJ1-5; 9 nucleotides match TRBD1. The germline gives CDR1 MGHRA, CDR2 YSYEKL. V lost 1 base, J lost 6 bases, and 7 bases stayed unmatched. This CDR3 contains 16 residues.

V usage is TRBV7-2 and J usage is TRBJ1-5, with TRBD1 as a possible D gene (6 bases). In germline, CDR1 is SGHTA, CDR2 FQGNSA. Trimming left V 4 bases short and J 6 bases short, with 16 bases between. The CDR3 contains 15 residues. In DNA, the CDR3 is TGTGCCAGCAGCTACACCACAGGGTTCGGTCAGCCCCAGCATTTT. Translating it yields CASSYTTGFGQPQHF.

The rearrangement links TRBV3-1 (or the pseudogene TRBV3-2) to TRBJ2-7; tentatively, D is TRBD1 (6 bases). Germline loops: CDR1 LGHDT, CDR2 YNNKEL (reference sequence). V dropped 3 bases and J dropped 6 bases, with 15 bases sitting between them. This CDR3 has 14 amino acids. Here the CDR3 DNA reads TGTGCCAGCAGCCAGGGTGCAGGGGCTGGCGAGCAGTACTTC. Residues: CASSQGAGAGEQYF.

The rearrangement links TRBV6-5 to TRBJ2-3; 10 nucleotides match TRBD2. The germline CDR1 and CDR2 sequences are MNHEY and SVGAGI. The CDR3 runs to 15 residues. After removal of 8 bases from V and 5 bases from J, the junction contained 10 bases not matched to a gene. Here the CDR3 DNA reads TGTGCCAGCCTCTGGGAAGCGGGGGGGGGAGATACGCAGTATTTT. It yields the protein CASLWEAGGGDTQYF.

The J gene is TRBJ1-1, the V gene TRBV6-5, with D perhaps TRBD1 (5 bases). This CDR3 has 15 residues. Germline loops: CDR1 MNHEY, CDR2 SVGAGI. Trimming stripped 3 bases from V and 1 base from J, with 12 bases between. The CDR3 DNA sequence: TGTGCCAGCAGTTATGGGCAGGGTTGGAACACTGAAGCTTTCTTT. Translation: CASSYGQGWNTEAFF.

The chain recombines TRBV10-3 with TRBJ1-2; D perhaps matches TRBD1 (5 bases). Germline CDR1 and CDR2: ENHRY and SYGVKD. The V end was cut by 6 bases, the J end by 2 bases, with 13 bases between. The CDR3 covers 14 residues. CDR3 sequence: CAIRQETRNYGYTF. In DNA, the CDR3 is TGTGCCATCAGACAGGAGACAAGGAACTATGGCTACACCTTC.

This chain connects TRBV27 to TRBJ1-4; D perhaps matches TRBD1 (5 bases). The CDR3 consists of 14 residues. Per germline, CDR1 MNHEY and CDR2 SMNVEV (reference sequence). V lost 2 bases and J 8 bases, leaving 12 bases between the germline ends. CDR3 loop: CASSLIGAEEKLFF. DNA of the CDR3: TGTGCCAGCAGTTTAATAGGGGCAGAGGAAAAACTGTTTTTT.

The rearrangement joins TRBV27 to TRBJ2-7; TRBD2 matches 12 bases. The germline CDR1 and CDR2 sequences are MNHEY and SMNVEV (reference sequence). There are 16 residues in the CDR3. V dropped 6 bases and J dropped 4; count of bases not matched to a gene: 10. The CDR3 coding sequence is TGTGCCAGCAGCCGATCACTAGCGGGGGGCCCGTACGAGCAGTACTTC. It specifies CASSRSLAGGPYEQYF.

The genes are TRBV9 and TRBJ1-1; TRBD1 might be the D (6 bases). This CDR3 has 14 amino acids. Trimming removed 5 bases from V and 0 bases from J, with 11 bases in between. CDR1 and CDR2 (germline): SGDLS, YYNGEE. The CDR3 is CASRAGTMNTEAFF. CDR3 in DNA: TGTGCCAGCAGAGCCGGGACAATGAACACTGAAGCTTTCTTT.